This TCR beta chain stems from a study of vaccination effects on CD4 cells after COVID-19. Study findings and constraints: Marked clonal contraction of infection- and vaccine-induced clones was seen late after vaccination.

Only a few counts were recorded for this clone. Its specificity is not known. Trimming removed 0 bases from V and 0 bases from J, with 21 bases in between. CDR1 LNHDA and CDR2 SQIVND come from the germline V gene (reference sequence). The CDR3 sequence is 20 residues long. TCRdb's copy holds only in-frame clones and misses some; the assay was immunoSEQ multiplex PCR. The sample lists around 49,000 clones; roughly four fifths were seen once. Within the ViraFEST assay, antigen-specific CD4+ T cells underwent expansion with viral peptide pools prior to sequencing. Subsequent to a culture period of approximately 11 days, CD4+ T cells were isolated. The infection with SARS-CoV-2 (confirmed by PCR) occurred in this person between March and December 2020.

The gene calls are TRBV19 and TRBJ2-1; D ambiguous. The origin of this receptor is a human donor who had a prior SARS-CoV-2 infection. This sample comprised CD4+ T cells from PBMCs cultured with a peptide pool, obtained before COVID-19 vaccination. The CDR3 reads CASSIEGLGLGLSSYNEQFF. CDR3 DNA sequence: TGTGCCAGTAGTATAGAGGGTCTTGGCCTAGGGTTGAGCTCCTACAATGAGCAGTTCTTC.